The clone carrying this TCR beta chain was counted many times. Its antigen remains unknown. This sample is drawn from a study of neurological immune-mediated disorders. Across the whole study: Among the approximately 34 patients with multiple sclerosis, about 31 were relapsing-remitting, while 3 were secondary progressive. Study-wide findings and caveats: Phylogenetic grouping put 18 of 34 multiple sclerosis patients' repertoires into one related-CDR3 cluster, a possible signature.

Time point: longitudinal time-point 3. PBMCs stored at -80 C, numbering 2 million, were the origin of the unsorted libraries. CDR3 length: 16 residues. V gave up 4 bases and J gave up 1 base; unmatched junction bases: 5. Germline assignment: CDR1 KGHSH and CDR2 LQKENI. Synthesis of cDNA was performed by 5'RACE using 10-nucleotide random UMIs. From the 5' RACE reads, TCRdb called clonotypes with MiXCR, one entry per CDR3 protein. Among approximately 84,000 distinct CDR3 sequences, roughly 4.3% were seen once, and the ten largest hold 5.7%. Sample: PBMCs. The clonotype was recovered from a woman aged 55-70 years with multiple sclerosis. This chain joins TRBV18 and TRBJ2-5; 11 bases match TRBD2. In nucleotides, the CDR3 is TGTGCCAGCTCACTCACTAGCGGGGGCCTCCAAGAGACCCAGTACTTC. Translated: CASSLTSGGLQETQYF.